A selection of T cell receptor beta chains follows, all from one sample in a study of regulatory T cells in long-lasting Graves disease. TCRdb independently ran MiXCR on the multiplex PCR reads; one entry per CDR3 protein. The sample consists of more than 650,000 distinct CDR3 sequences, around 32% of them appearing once. The sequences come from peripheral blood mononuclear cells (PBMCs), collected when the disease was refractory, from a patient treated with antithyroid drugs. These receptors originate from a female donor with Graves disease. Both conserved end residues are part of each CDR3. D genes are given only for firm matches. Some rows mark clone size as missing; the rest say once, few, many or name a class of expanded clone.

>NA|TRBJ1-2|many|TRBV2
TGTGCCAGCAGTTTCAGAGATGGCTACACCTTC
CASSFRDGYTF
>TRBD1|TRBJ2-7|NA|TRBV10-2
TGCGCCAGCCGACAGGGGAGGACCTACGAGCAGTACTTC
CASRQGRTYEQYF
>NA|TRBJ2-2|few|TRBV3-1
TGTGCCAGCAGCGCGCATACGAACACCGGGGAGCTGTTTTTT
CASSAHTNTGELFF
>TRBD1|TRBJ1-2|NA|TRBV6-1
TGTGCCAGCAGAAGGGACAGGTTAAATGGCTACACCTTC
CASRRDRLNGYTF
>NA|TRBJ1-5|many|TRBV2
TGTGCCAGCAAGCAGGGGTCAGATCAGCCCCAGCATTTT
CASKQGSDQPQHF
>TRBD1|TRBJ1-1|NA|TRBV29-1
TGCAGCGTTAAACAGGGGAACATGGACACTGAAGCTTTCTTT
CSVKQGNMDTEAFF
>NA|TRBJ2-4|NA|TRBV18
TGTGCCAGCTCACCTAGGGGACCGGACATTCAGTACTTC
CASSPRGPDIQYF
>NA|TRBJ1-2|few|TRBV25-1
TGTGCCAGCAGTGAAGTAGTCGGCTATGGCTACACCTTC
CASSEVVGYGYTF
>NA|TRBJ1-4|many|TRBV12-3/TRBV12-4
TGTGCCAGCAGTTCTCTCTATGCACTGGGGCCGGATGAAAAACTGTTTTTT
CASSSLYALGPDEKLFF
>NA|TRBJ2-7|NA|TRBV7-9
TGTGCCAGCAGCCCTTCGGTGGTCTACGAGCAGTACTTC
CASSPSVVYEQYF
>TRBD2|TRBJ2-4|once|TRBV6-2/TRBV6-3
TGTGCCAGCAGTTACTCGATGTCGGCTAGCGGGAGGTTAGCCAAAAACATTCAGTACTTC
CASSYSMSASGRLAKNIQYF
>TRBD1|TRBJ2-7|NA|TRBV20-1
TGCAGTGCTAGAAACAGGGGGAACGACGAGCAGTACTTC
CSARNRGNDEQYF
>TRBD1|TRBJ2-6|once|TRBV12-3/TRBV12-4
TGTGCCAGCAATTTCCGGGCACAGGGGGGAGCTGGGGCCAACGTCCTGACTTTC
CASNFRAQGGAGANVLTF
>NA|TRBJ1-2|NA|TRBV3-1
TGTGCCAGCAGCCAAGAGGGGGGCCCGAACTATGGCTACACCTTC
CASSQEGGPNYGYTF
>NA|TRBJ2-7|NA|TRBV11-2
TGTGCCAGCAGCTTAAAGACTAGTTACCACCTTCCTTCCTACGAGCAGTACTTC
CASSLKTSYHLPSYEQYF
>NA|TRBJ2-4|NA|TRBV12-3/TRBV12-4
TGTGCCAGCAGTGAGAGGGGGGTGATGGTAGCCAAAAACATTCAGTACTTC
CASSERGVMVAKNIQYF
>NA|TRBJ1-5|many|TRBV2
TGTGCCAGCAGTGAACCGATGAGTCAGCCCCAGCATTTT
CASSEPMSQPQHF
>NA|TRBJ1-5|NA|TRBV3-1
TGTGCCAGCAGCGACAAAAGGGGCTCGAATCAGCCCCAGCATTTT
CASSDKRGSNQPQHF
>NA|TRBJ1-1|NA|TRBV19
TGTGCCAGTAGTATCCTCAGACAGATTCGGAACACTGAAGCTTTCTTT
CASSILRQIRNTEAFF
>TRBD2|TRBJ2-2|NA|TRBV7-7
TGTGCCAGCAGCTTGGTAGCGGGACCGAACACCGGGGAGCTGTTTTTT
CASSLVAGPNTGELFF
>NA|TRBJ2-7|few|TRBV12-3/TRBV12-4
TGTGCCAGCAGTTTTAGGGCACCCCCCTTTTACGAGCAGTACTTC
CASSFRAPPFYEQYF
>NA|TRBJ2-6|many|TRBV12-3/TRBV12-4
TGTGCCAGCAGTGGGTTGTGGGGAGCCAACGTCCTGACTTTC
CASSGLWGANVLTF
>TRBD2|TRBJ2-5|NA|TRBV28
TGTGCCAGCAGCGACGGGACTAGCGGACTTGGGGAGACCCAGTACTTC
CASSDGTSGLGETQYF
>NA|TRBJ1-3|NA|TRBV27
TGTGCCAGCAGTCAATCACTGGGAGGAAACACCATATATTTT
CASSQSLGGNTIYF
>NA|TRBJ1-2|NA|TRBV9
TGTGCCAGCAGCGTAGTCCCTTTTATCCGTAACCTTGACTATGGCTACACCTTC
CASSVVPFIRNLDYGYTF
>NA|TRBJ2-5|many|TRBV2
TGTGCCAGCAAGGTCCAAGAGACCCAGTACTTC
CASKVQETQYF
>TRBD1|TRBJ1-6|once|TRBV10-3
TGTGCCATCAGTGAGCTTGGACAGGGAAGGTTACCCCTCCACTTT
CAISELGQGRLPLHF
>TRBD1|TRBJ1-2|few|TRBV27
TGTGCCAGCAGTTGGGACAGGACCTATGGCTACACCTTC
CASSWDRTYGYTF
>NA|TRBJ2-7|few|TRBV6-1
TGTGCCAGCAGTATAGGGCTTGGTACCTACGAGCAGTACTTC
CASSIGLGTYEQYF